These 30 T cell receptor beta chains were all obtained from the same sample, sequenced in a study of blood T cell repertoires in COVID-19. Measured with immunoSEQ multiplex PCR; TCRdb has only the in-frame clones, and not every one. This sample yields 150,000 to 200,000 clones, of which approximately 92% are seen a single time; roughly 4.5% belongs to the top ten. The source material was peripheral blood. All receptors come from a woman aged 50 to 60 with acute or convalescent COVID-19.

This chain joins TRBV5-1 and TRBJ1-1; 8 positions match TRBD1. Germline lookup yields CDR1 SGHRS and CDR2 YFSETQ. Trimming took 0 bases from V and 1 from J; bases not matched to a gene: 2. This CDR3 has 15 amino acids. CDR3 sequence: CASSLDRGSNTEAFF. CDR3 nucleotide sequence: TGCGCCAGCAGCTTGGACAGGGGGTCGAACACTGAAGCTTTCTTT.

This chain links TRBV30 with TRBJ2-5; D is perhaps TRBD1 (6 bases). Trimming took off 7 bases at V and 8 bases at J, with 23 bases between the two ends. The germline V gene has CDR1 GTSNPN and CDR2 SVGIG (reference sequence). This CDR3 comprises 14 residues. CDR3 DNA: TGTGCCTCGGAAACGCGGACAGTCGGAGAAACCCAGTACTTC. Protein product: CASETRTVGETQYF.

This CDR3 is CASSTQVQSGELFF. In DNA, the CDR3 is TGTGCCAGCAGCACCCAGGTTCAATCCGGGGAGCTGTTTTTT. This chain links TRBV21-1 with TRBJ2-2; TRBD1 is the table's D call, not checked against the DNA. TRBV21-1 is classified as a pseudogene. The CDR3 has 14 residues.

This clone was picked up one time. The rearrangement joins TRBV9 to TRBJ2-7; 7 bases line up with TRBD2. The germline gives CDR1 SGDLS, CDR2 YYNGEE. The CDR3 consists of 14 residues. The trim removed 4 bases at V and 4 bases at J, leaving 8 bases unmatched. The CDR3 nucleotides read TGTGCCAGCAGCCTCAAGGGCGGGGGATACGAGCAGTACTTC. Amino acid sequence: CASSLKGGGYEQYF. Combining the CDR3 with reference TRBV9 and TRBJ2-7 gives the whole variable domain DSGVTQTPKHLITATGQRVTLRCSPRSGDLSVYWYQQSLDQGLQFLIQYYNGEERAKGNILERFSAQQFPDLHSELNLSSLELGDSALYFCASSLKGGGYEQYFGPGTRLTVT.

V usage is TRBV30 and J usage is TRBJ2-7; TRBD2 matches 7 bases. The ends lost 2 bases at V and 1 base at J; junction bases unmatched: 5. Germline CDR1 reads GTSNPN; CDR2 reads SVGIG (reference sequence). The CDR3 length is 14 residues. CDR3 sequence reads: CAWSSGTNSYEQYF. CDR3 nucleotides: TGTGCCTGGAGTTCCGGGACTAATTCCTACGAGCAGTACTTC. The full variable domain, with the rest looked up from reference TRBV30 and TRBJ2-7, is SQTIHQWPATLVQPVGSPLSLECTVEGTSNPNLYWYRQAAGRGLQLLFYSVGIGQISSEVPQNLSASRPQDRQFILSSKKLLLSDSGFYLCAWSSGTNSYEQYFGPGTRLTVT.

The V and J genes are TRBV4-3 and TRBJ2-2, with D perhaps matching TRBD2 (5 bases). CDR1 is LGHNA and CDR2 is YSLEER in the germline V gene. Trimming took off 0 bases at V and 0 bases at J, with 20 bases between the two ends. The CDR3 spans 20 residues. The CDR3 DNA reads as TGCGCCAGCAGCCAAGACGAACCGCTCTCCGGGGAAACGAACACCGGGGAGCTGTTTTTT. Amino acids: CASSQDEPLSGETNTGELFF.

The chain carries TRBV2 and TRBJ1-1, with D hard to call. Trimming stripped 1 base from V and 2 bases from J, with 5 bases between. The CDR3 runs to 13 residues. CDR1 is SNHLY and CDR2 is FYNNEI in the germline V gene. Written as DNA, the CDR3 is TGTGCCAGCAGTGAAGGCAGAAACACTGAAGCTTTCTTT. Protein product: CASSEGRNTEAFF. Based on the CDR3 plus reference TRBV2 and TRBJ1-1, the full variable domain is EPEVTQTPSHQVTQMGQEVILRCVPISNHLYFYWYRQILGQKVEFLVSFYNNEISEKSEIFDDQFSVERPDGSNFTLKIRSTKLEDSAMYFCASSEGRNTEAFFGQGTRLTVV.

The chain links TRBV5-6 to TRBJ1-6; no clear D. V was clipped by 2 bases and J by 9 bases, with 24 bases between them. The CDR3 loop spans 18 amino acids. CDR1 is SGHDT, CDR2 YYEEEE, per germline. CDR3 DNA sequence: TGTGCCAGCAGCTTTACCCTCTTAGGCGGGAAGATCTTTTCACCCCTCCACTTT. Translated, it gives CASSFTLLGGKIFSPLHF.

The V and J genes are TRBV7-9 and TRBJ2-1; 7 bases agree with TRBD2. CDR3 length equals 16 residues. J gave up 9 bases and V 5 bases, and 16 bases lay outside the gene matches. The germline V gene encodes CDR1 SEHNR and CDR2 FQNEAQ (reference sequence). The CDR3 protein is CASSRYGKRDDLEQFF. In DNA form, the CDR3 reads TGTGCCAGCAGCCGATACGGGAAGCGGGATGACCTTGAGCAGTTCTTC.

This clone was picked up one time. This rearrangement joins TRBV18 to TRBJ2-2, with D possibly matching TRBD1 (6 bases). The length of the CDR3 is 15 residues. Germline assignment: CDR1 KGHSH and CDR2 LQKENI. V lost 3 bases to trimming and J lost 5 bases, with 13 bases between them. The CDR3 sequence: CASSPEQGRTGELFF. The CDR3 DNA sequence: TGTGCCAGCTCACCCGAACAGGGACGGACCGGGGAGCTGTTTTTT. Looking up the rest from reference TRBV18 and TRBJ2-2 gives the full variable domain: NAGVMQNPRHLVRRRGQEARLRCSPMKGHSHVYWYRQLPEEGLKFMVYLQKENIIDESGMPKERFSAEFPKEGPSILRIQQVVRGDSAAYFCASSPEQGRTGELFFGEGSRLTVL.

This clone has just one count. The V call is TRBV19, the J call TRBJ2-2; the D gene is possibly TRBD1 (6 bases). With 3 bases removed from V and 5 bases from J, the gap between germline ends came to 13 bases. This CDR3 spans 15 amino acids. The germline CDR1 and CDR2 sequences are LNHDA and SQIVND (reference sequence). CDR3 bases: TGTGCCAGTAGTATTGTGGGGGCGCGGACCGGGGAGCTGTTTTTT. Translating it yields CASSIVGARTGELFF.

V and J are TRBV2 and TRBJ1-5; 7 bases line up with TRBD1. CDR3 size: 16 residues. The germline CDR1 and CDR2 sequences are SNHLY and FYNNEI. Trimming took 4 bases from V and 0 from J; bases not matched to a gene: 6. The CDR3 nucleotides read TGTGCCAGCAGTGGGAATACAGGGGATAGCAATCAGCCCCAGCATTTT. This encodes CASSGNTGDSNQPQHF.

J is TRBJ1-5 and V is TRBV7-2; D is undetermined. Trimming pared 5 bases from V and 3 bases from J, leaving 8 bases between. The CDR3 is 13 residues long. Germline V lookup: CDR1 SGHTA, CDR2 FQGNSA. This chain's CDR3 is CASSLGFNQPQHF. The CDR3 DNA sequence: TGTGCCAGCAGCCTGGGCTTCAATCAGCCCCAGCATTTT.

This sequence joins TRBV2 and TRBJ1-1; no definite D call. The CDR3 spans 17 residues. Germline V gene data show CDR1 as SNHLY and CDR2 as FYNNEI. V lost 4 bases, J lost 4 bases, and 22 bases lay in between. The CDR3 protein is CASSVGHPGSEPTEAFF. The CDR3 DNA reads TGTGCCAGCAGTGTGGGTCACCCGGGATCGGAGCCCACTGAAGCTTTCTTT.

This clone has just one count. CDR3 residues: CASTQQAQYGYTF. The CDR3 nucleotides read TGTGCCAGTACCCAACAGGCTCAGTATGGCTACACCTTC. The gene calls are TRBV19 and TRBJ1-2, with D possibly matching TRBD1 (5 bases). Per germline, CDR1 LNHDA and CDR2 SQIVND (reference sequence). V was clipped by 7 bases and J by 5 bases, with 14 bases between them. The CDR3 sequence is 13 residues long.

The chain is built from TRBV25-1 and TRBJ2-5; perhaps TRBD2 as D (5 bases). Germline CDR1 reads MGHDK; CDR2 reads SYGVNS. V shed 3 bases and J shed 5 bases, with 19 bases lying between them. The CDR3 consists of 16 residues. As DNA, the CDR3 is TGTGCCAGCAGTGACACAACGGGATTCTATACGGAGACCCAGTACTTC. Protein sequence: CASSDTTGFYTETQYF.

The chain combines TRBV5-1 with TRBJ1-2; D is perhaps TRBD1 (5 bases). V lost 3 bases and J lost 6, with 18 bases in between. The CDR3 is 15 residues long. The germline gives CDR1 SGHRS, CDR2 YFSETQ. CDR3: CASSSRSAGSDGYTF. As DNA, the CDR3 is TGCGCCAGCAGCTCCCGCTCGGCAGGGTCAGATGGCTACACCTTC.

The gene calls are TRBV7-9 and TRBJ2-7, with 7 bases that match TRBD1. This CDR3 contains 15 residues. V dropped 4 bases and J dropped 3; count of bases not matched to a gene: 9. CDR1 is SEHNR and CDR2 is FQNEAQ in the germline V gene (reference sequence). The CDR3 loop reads CASSSGDRDSYEQYF. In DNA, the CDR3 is TGTGCCAGCAGCTCGGGCGACAGGGACAGCTACGAGCAGTACTTC. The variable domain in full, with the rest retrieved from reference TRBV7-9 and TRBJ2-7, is DTGVSQNPRHKITKRGQNVTFRCDPISEHNRLYWYRQTLGQGPEFLTYFQNEAQLEKSRLLSDRFSAERPKGSFSTLEIQRTEQGDSAMYLCASSSGDRDSYEQYFGPGTRLTVT.

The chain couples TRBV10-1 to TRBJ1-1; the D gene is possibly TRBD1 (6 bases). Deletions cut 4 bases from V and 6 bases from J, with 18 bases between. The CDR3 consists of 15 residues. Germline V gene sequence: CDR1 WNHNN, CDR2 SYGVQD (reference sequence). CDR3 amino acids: CASSGTQGYGAEAFF. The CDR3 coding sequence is TGCGCCAGCAGTGGAACGCAGGGGTATGGCGCTGAAGCTTTCTTT.

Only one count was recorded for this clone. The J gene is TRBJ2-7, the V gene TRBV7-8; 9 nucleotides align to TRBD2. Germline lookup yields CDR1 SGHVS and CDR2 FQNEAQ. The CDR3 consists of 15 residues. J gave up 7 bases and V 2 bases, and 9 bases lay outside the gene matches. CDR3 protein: CASSLIVAGGGEQYF. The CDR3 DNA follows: TGTGCCAGCAGCTTAATAGTCGCGGGAGGGGGGGAGCAGTACTTC.

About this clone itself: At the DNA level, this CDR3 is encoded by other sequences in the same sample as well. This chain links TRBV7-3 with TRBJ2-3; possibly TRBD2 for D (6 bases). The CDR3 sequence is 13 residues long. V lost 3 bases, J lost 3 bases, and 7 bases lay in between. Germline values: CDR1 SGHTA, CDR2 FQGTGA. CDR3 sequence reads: CASSLGGTDTQYF. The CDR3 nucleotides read TGTGCCAGCAGCTTGGGGGGAACAGATACGCAGTATTTT.

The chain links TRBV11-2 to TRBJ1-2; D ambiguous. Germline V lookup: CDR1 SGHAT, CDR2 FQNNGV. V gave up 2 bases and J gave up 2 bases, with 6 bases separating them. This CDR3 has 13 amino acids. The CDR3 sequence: CASSLRQNYGYTF. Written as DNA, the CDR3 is TGTGCCAGCAGCTTAAGACAAAACTATGGCTACACCTTC.

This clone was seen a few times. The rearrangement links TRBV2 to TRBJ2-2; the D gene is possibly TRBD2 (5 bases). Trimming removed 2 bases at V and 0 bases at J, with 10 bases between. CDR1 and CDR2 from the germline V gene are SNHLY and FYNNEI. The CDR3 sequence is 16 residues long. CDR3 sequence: CASSELRGTNTGELFF. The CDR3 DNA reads TGTGCCAGCAGTGAATTACGGGGAACGAACACCGGGGAGCTGTTTTTT. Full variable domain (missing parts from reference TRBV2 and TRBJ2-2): EPEVTQTPSHQVTQMGQEVILRCVPISNHLYFYWYRQILGQKVEFLVSFYNNEISEKSEIFDDQFSVERPDGSNFTLKIRSTKLEDSAMYFCASSELRGTNTGELFFGEGSRLTVL.

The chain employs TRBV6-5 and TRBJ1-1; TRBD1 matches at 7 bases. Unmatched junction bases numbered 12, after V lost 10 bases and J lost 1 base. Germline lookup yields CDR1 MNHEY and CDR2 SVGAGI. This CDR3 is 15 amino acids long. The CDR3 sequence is CATKGDGDRNTEAFF. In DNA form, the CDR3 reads TGTGCCACCAAGGGGGATGGGGACAGGAACACTGAAGCTTTCTTT.

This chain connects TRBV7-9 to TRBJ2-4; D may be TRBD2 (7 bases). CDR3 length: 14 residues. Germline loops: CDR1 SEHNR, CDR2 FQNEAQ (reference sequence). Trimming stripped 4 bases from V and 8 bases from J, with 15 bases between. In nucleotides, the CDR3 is TGTGCCAGCAGCTCATATCAGGGGAGGGACATTCAGTACTTC. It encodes CASSSYQGRDIQYF.

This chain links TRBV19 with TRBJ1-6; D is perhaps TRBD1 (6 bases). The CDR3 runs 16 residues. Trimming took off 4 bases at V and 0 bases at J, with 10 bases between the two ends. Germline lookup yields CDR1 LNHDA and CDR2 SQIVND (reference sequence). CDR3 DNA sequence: TGTGCCAGTAGTACCGACAGGTTCTCCTATAATTCACCCCTCCACTTT. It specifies CASSTDRFSYNSPLHF. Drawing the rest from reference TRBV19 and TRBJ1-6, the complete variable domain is DGGITQSPKYLFRKEGQNVTLSCEQNLNHDAMYWYRQDPGQGLRLIYYSQIVNDFQKGDIAEGYSVSREKKESFPLTVTSAQKNPTAFYLCASSTDRFSYNSPLHFGNGTRLTVT.

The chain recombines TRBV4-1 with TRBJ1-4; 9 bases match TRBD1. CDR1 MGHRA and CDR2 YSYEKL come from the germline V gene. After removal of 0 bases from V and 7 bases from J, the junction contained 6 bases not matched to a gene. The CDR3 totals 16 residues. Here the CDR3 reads CASSQERDREVEKLFF. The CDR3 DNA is TGCGCCAGCAGCCAAGAGAGGGACAGGGAAGTTGAAAAACTGTTTTTT.

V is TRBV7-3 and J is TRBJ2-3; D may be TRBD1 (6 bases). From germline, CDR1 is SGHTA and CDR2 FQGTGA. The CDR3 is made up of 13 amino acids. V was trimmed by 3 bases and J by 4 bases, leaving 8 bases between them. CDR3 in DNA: TGTGCCAGCAGCTTGGGGGCCTCAGATACGCAGTATTTT. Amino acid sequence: CASSLGASDTQYF.

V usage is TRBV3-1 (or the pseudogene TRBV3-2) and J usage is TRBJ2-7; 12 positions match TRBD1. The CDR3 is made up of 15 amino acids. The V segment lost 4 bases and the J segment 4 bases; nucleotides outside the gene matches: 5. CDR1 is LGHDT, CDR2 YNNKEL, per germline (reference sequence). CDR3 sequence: CASSPGTGGRYEQYF. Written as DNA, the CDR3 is TGTGCCAGCAGCCCAGGGACAGGGGGCCGATACGAGCAGTACTTC.

The DNA of the CDR3 is TGTGCCAGTAGTATCATGACAGGTACCTACGAGCAGTACTTC. Its translation is CASSIMTGTYEQYF. The rearrangement joins TRBV19 to TRBJ2-7; perhaps TRBD1 as D (6 bases). Trimming took 3 bases from V and 2 from J, leaving 11 bases between them. Germline CDR1 is LNHDA and CDR2 is SQIVND (reference sequence). The CDR3 sequence is 14 residues long.